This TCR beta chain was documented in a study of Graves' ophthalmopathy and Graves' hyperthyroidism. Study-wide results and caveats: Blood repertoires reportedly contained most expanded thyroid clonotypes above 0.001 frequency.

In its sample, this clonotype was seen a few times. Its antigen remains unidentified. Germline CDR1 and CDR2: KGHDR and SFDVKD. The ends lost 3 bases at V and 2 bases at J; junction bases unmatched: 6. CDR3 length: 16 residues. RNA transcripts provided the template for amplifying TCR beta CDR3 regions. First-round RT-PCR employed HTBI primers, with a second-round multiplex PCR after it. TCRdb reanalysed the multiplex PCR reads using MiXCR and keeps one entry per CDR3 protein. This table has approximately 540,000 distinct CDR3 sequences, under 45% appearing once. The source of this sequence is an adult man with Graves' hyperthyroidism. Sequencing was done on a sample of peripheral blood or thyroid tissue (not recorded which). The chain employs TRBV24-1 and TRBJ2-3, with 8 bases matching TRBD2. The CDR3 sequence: CATSDTGGRNTDTQYF. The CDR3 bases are TGTGCCACCAGTGATACGGGGGGGCGTAACACAGATACGCAGTATTTT.